This passage covers 28 T cell receptor beta chains from one sample sequenced in a study of shared clonotypes between healthy human individuals. TCRdb's table, derived via immunoSEQ multiplex PCR, lists solely in-frame clones and lacks some. The sample lists 450,000 to 500,000 clones; 70% to 80% were seen once. The sequenced material came from PBMCs. The receptors come from a woman between 35 and 50 years old in good health. Some clones in this sample may be carry-over from other donors' samples.

The genes are TRBV5-1 and TRBJ2-2, with D unresolved. The germline V and J ends were trimmed by 3 bases and 2 bases, with 5 bases remaining between them. This CDR3 is 13 amino acids long. In germline, CDR1 is SGHRS, CDR2 YFSETQ. This chain's CDR3 is CASSSTNTGELFF. The CDR3 DNA reads TGCGCCAGCAGCTCCACAAACACCGGGGAGCTGTTTTTT.

The chain carries TRBV13 and TRBJ2-3; D might be TRBD2 (7 bases). This CDR3 has 15 residues. CDR1 and CDR2 from the germline V gene are PRHDT and FYEKMQ (reference sequence). V lost 7 bases and J 2 bases, leaving 16 bases between the germline ends. This CDR3 is CASTRGGIFTDTQYF. The CDR3 DNA reads TGTGCCAGCACAAGGGGGGGGATCTTCACAGATACGCAGTATTTT.

V and J are TRBV7-3 and TRBJ2-3; 9 bases map to TRBD2. The V gene's germline CDR1 is SGHTA and CDR2 FQGTGA. With 1 base clipped from V and 1 base from J, the junction kept 3 bases outside the gene matches. CDR3 length: 16 amino acids. DNA for the CDR3: TGTGCCAGCAGCTTAAAAGCGGGAGGCGGCACAGATACGCAGTATTTT. Translated: CASSLKAGGGTDTQYF. The variable domain in full, with the rest retrieved from reference TRBV7-3 and TRBJ2-3, is GAGVSQTPSNKVTEKGKYVELRCDPISGHTALYWYRQSLGQGPEFLIYFQGTGAADDSGLPNDRFFAVRPEGSVSTLKIQRTERGDSAVYLCASSLKAGGGTDTQYFGPGTRLTVL.

The chain is built from TRBV4-3 and TRBJ1-1; D gene unclear. The CDR3 loop spans 15 amino acids. V lost 4 bases, J lost 1 base, and 13 bases lay in between. The germline V gene has CDR1 LGHNA and CDR2 YSLEER. The CDR3 coding sequence is TGCGCCAGCAGCCGCCGGGAGGGATGGAACACTGAAGCTTTCTTT. This translates into CASSRREGWNTEAFF.

The chain links TRBV6-1 to TRBJ2-1; 8 bases are a match to TRBD2. Per germline, CDR1 MNHNS and CDR2 SASEGT. V gave up 7 bases and J gave up 7 bases; unmatched junction bases: 12. The length of the CDR3 is 15 residues. The CDR3: CASILPGTRRNEQFF. CDR3 DNA sequence: TGTGCCAGCATTTTGCCCGGGACTAGGAGGAATGAGCAGTTCTTC.

J is TRBJ2-5 and V is TRBV28; possibly TRBD1 for D (6 bases). The tail of the sequence fits TRBJ2-7 better, so the J call may be wrong. CDR1 and CDR2 from the germline V gene are MDHEN and SYDVKM. This CDR3 comprises 14 residues. CDR3 DNA: TGTGCCAGCAGTTTAGGGGGCCTGACCTACGAGCAGTACTTC. Its translation is CASSLGGLTYEQYF.

This chain joins TRBV7-9 and TRBJ2-1, with no clear D. The CDR3 is 12 residues long. With 1 base removed from V and 8 bases from J, the gap between germline ends came to 6 bases. The V gene's germline CDR1 is SEHNR and CDR2 FQNEAQ (reference sequence). The chain's CDR3 is CASSLVNYEQFF. CDR3 DNA sequence: TGTGCCAGCAGCTTAGTCAACTATGAGCAGTTCTTC.

This chain uses TRBV15 with TRBJ2-7, with 7 bases fitting TRBD1. The CDR3 has 15 residues. Looked up from germline, CDR1 is LNHNV and CDR2 is YYDKDF (reference sequence). The V and J ends lost 2 bases and 3 bases, in that order; junction bases with no gene match: 7. The CDR3 DNA sequence: TGTGCCACCAGCAGAAACCCGACAGGGAGCTACGAGCAGTACTTC. Its protein is CATSRNPTGSYEQYF.

The CDR3 bases are TGTGCCAGCAGTTTAACTAGCGGGCGTCCCTCCTACGAGCAGTACTTC. Translation: CASSLTSGRPSYEQYF. The chain has TRBV28 and TRBJ2-7; 9 bases align to TRBD2. The V gene end was trimmed by 2 bases and the J gene end by 0 bases; junction bases not matched to a gene: 5. The CDR3 length is 16 residues. CDR1 and CDR2 (germline): MDHEN, SYDVKM.

The chain uses TRBV10-3 and TRBJ1-4, with a tentative D call TRBD1 (6 bases). Germline V gene sequence: CDR1 ENHRY, CDR2 SYGVKD. Trimming took 3 bases from V and 0 from J, leaving 17 bases between them. The CDR3 spans 18 residues. DNA of the CDR3: TGTGCCATCAGTGAAGTGGGGGCCATGTATGCAACTAATGAAAAACTGTTTTTT. Protein: CAISEVGAMYATNEKLFF.

The V call is TRBV7-6, the J call TRBJ2-2; no firm D call. Germline-derived CDR1 and CDR2 are SGHVS and FNYEAQ. The CDR3 is 15 residues long. Trimming stripped 5 bases from V and 5 bases from J, with 15 bases between. The CDR3 DNA reads as TGTGCCAGCAGCACTTATGGCAGAAATACCGGGGAGCTGTTTTTT. Translation: CASSTYGRNTGELFF.

This clone came up a few times. CDR3 loop: CASSLGFRTDNEQFF. The CDR3 nucleotides read TGTGCCAGCAGCTTAGGATTCAGGACCGACAATGAGCAGTTCTTC. This sequence joins TRBV11-3 and TRBJ2-1, with D uncertain. CDR3 size: 15 residues. V lost 1 base and J 5 bases, leaving 12 bases between the germline ends. The germline V gene encodes CDR1 SGHNT and CDR2 YENEEA.

With regard to this clone: This may stem from a read error, because a much larger clone lies one nucleotide away. The V and J genes are TRBV14 and TRBJ1-1, with D unresolved. The CDR3 is made up of 13 amino acids. Trimming took 4 bases from V and 1 from J, leaving 7 bases between them. Germline V gene lookup returns CDR1 SGHDN and CDR2 FVKESK. This chain's CDR3 is CASSLNRNTEAFF. Here the CDR3 DNA reads TGTGCCAGCAGCCTTAACAGGAACACTGAAGCTTTCTTT.

Comments on this clone: In the same sample, other DNA sequences code for this CDR3. The genes are TRBV30 and TRBJ2-1; TRBD2 aligns across 8 bases. The CDR3 is 15 residues long. From germline, CDR1 is GTSNPN and CDR2 SVGIG (reference sequence). The V segment lost 5 bases and the J segment 0 bases; nucleotides outside the gene matches: 6. CDR3 DNA: TGTGCCTGGTCCTCGGGGGGGAGCTCCTACAATGAGCAGTTCTTC. It yields the protein CAWSSGGSSYNEQFF.

As regards this clone: The junction shows a germline mismatch at one end, possibly a read error. The same CDR3 can be traced to other DNA sequences in this sample. In DNA form, the CDR3 reads TGCGCCTGGAGCGCCGGCGGGAACACTGAAGCTTTCTTT. Translation: CAWSAGGNTEAFF. This rearrangement joins TRBV30 to TRBJ1-1; D remains unclear. Germline CDR1 is GTSNPN and CDR2 is SVGIG (reference sequence). The CDR3 consists of 13 residues.

V usage is TRBV9 and J usage is TRBJ2-3, with a possible D match to TRBD1 (6 bases). The CDR3 sequence is 16 residues long. The V gene's germline CDR1 is SGDLS and CDR2 YYNGEE. Trimming took off 0 bases at V and 4 bases at J, with 15 bases between the two ends. The chain's CDR3 is CASSVEQGAVADTQYF. The CDR3 coding sequence is TGTGCCAGCAGCGTAGAACAGGGTGCTGTGGCAGATACGCAGTATTTT.

This clone was picked up a small number of times. This chain links TRBV4-2 with TRBJ2-7, with D perhaps matching TRBD2 (5 bases). Trimming took off 4 bases at V and 9 bases at J, with 16 bases between the two ends. The CDR3 length is 13 residues. Germline loops: CDR1 LGHNA, CDR2 YNFKEQ. CDR3 nucleotide sequence: TGTGCCAGCAGCCCCCTCGGGGATCGGTCGCAGTACTTC. Its protein is CASSPLGDRSQYF.

The rearrangement links TRBV7-3 to TRBJ2-3; the D call may be TRBD1 or TRBD2 (6 bases each). The CDR3 has 18 amino acids. Looked up from germline, CDR1 is SGHTA and CDR2 is FQGTGA. Trimming removed 1 base from V and 1 base from J, with 18 bases in between. This CDR3 is CASSLSPPGGWGTDTQYF. As DNA, the CDR3 is TGTGCCAGCAGCTTAAGTCCCCCCGGGGGCTGGGGCACAGATACGCAGTATTTT.

J is TRBJ2-7 and V is TRBV7-2; TRBD2 matches at 11 bases. V lost 2 bases and J lost 2; bases outside the gene matches: 2. The CDR3 has 15 amino acids. The V gene's germline CDR1 is SGHTA and CDR2 FQGNSA. The CDR3 DNA reads TGTGCCAGCAGCTTACCGACTAGCGGGACCTACGAGCAGTACTTC. Protein sequence: CASSLPTSGTYEQYF.

The chain is built from TRBV7-2 and TRBJ2-3, with a weak D call TRBD2 (5 bases). The V gene lost 7 bases and the J gene lost 4 bases, with 15 bases spanning the gap. The CDR3 spans 14 residues. Looked up from germline, CDR1 is SGHTA and CDR2 is FQGNSA. The CDR3 DNA reads as TGTGCCAGCACCTTGGGCGTGGGAGCAGATACGCAGTATTTT. It specifies CASTLGVGADTQYF.

The chain employs TRBV5-8 and TRBJ2-3; TRBD2 matches 11 bases. This CDR3 comprises 19 residues. J was trimmed by 1 base and V by 0 bases; bases with no gene match: 10. Per germline, CDR1 SGHTS and CDR2 YDEGEE. The CDR3: CASSLAITSGSRGTDTQYF. The CDR3 nucleotides read TGTGCCAGCAGCTTGGCCATAACTAGCGGGAGCCGGGGCACAGATACGCAGTATTTT.

This rearrangement joins TRBV5-6 to TRBJ2-6; 8 nucleotides agree with TRBD1. The CDR3 totals 17 residues. Trimming took 1 base from V and 1 from J; bases not matched to a gene: 4. Per the germline V gene, CDR1 is SGHDT and CDR2 is YYEEEE. The CDR3 here is CASSLYTGGSGANVLTF. The CDR3 region has the DNA TGTGCCAGCAGCTTGTATACAGGGGGTTCTGGGGCCAACGTCCTGACTTTC.

The rearrangement uses TRBV7-2 and TRBJ2-4, with D perhaps TRBD1 (6 bases). This CDR3 comprises 14 residues. The V gene lost 1 base and the J gene lost 13 bases, with 17 bases spanning the gap. The germline gives CDR1 SGHTA, CDR2 FQGNSA. The CDR3 DNA is TGTGCCAGCAGCTTAGATGTCGGCAGGGGTTCCCAGTACTTC. This sequence encodes CASSLDVGRGSQYF.

V usage is TRBV9 and J usage is TRBJ2-5; TRBD2 matches at 11 bases. CDR1 SGDLS and CDR2 YYNGEE come from the germline V gene. V was pared by 0 bases and J by 8 bases, with 3 bases of the junction left unmatched. This CDR3 contains 14 residues. Here the CDR3 reads CASSVGLAGQTQYF. The CDR3 region has the DNA TGTGCCAGCAGCGTAGGACTAGCGGGACAAACCCAGTACTTC.

The rearrangement joins TRBV28 to TRBJ2-3, with 11 bases fitting TRBD1. CDR1 is MDHEN, CDR2 SYDVKM, per germline. CDR3 length: 15 amino acids. V lost 3 bases and J lost 5; bases outside the gene matches: 4. The DNA of the CDR3 is TGTGCCAGCAGTTTTGGGACAGGGGGTCGAGATACGCAGTATTTT. Residues: CASSFGTGGRDTQYF.

Regarding this clone: Different DNA sequences within this sample yield the same CDR3. J is TRBJ2-5 and V is TRBV18, with TRBD1 identical over 7 bases. With 3 bases clipped from V and 3 bases from J, the junction kept 1 base outside the gene matches. Germline-derived CDR1 and CDR2 are KGHSH and LQKENI. This CDR3 contains 13 residues. CDR3 DNA sequence: TGTGCCAGCTCACCCGGGACAGAAGAGACCCAGTACTTC. Its protein is CASSPGTEETQYF.

The V call is TRBV28, the J call TRBJ1-5; TRBD1 matches at 9 bases. This CDR3 spans 14 amino acids. J was trimmed by 7 bases and V by 7 bases; bases with no gene match: 8. Germline V gene data show CDR1 as MDHEN and CDR2 as SYDVKM. In DNA, the CDR3 is TGTGCCAGCAATCTACAGGGGGCACGACAGCCCCAGCATTTT. Translating gives CASNLQGARQPQHF.

The V and J genes are TRBV5-1 and TRBJ2-3; D gene uncertain. The CDR3 is made up of 15 amino acids. V lost 2 bases and J lost 1, with 11 bases in between. Germline V lookup: CDR1 SGHRS, CDR2 YFSETQ. The CDR3: CASSLSTLGTDTQYF. Written as DNA, the CDR3 is TGCGCCAGCAGCTTAAGCACCCTCGGCACAGATACGCAGTATTTT.